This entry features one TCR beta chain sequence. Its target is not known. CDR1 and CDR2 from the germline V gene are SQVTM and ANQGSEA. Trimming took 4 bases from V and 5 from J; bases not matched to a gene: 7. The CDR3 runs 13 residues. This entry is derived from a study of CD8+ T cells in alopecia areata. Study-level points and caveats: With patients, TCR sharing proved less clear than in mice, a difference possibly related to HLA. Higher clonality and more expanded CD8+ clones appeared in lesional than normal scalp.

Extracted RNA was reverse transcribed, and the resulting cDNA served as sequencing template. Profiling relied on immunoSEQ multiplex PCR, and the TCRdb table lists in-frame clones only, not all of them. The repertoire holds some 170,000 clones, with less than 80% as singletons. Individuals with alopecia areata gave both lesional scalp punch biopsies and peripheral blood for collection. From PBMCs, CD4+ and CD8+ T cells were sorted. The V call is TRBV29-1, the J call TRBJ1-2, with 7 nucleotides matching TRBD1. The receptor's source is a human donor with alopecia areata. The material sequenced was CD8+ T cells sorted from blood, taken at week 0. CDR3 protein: CSVVTGEFYGYTF. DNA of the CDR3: TGCAGCGTTGTCACAGGGGAATTTTATGGCTACACCTTC.